A selection of T cell receptor beta chains follows, all from one sample in a study of blood T cell repertoires in COVID-19. Clones were sequenced by immunoSEQ multiplex PCR, and TCRdb holds only the in-frame ones, with some missing. The sample carries fewer than 350,000 clones, 75% to 90% recorded once. Sample: peripheral blood. Receptors originate from a woman aged 70-85 years with COVID-19, enrolled during active disease. Both conserved end residues are part of each CDR3. The D gene is left open where the match is weak. The listing skips clone size in some rows; elsewhere it reads once, few, many or a size class.

v_call	d_call	j_call	clone_size	cdr3_nt	cdr3_aa
TRBV9	TRBD2	TRBJ2-2	.	TGTGCCAGCAGCGTAGGTAGCGGGGGAACCGGGGAGCTGTTTTTT	CASSVGSGGTGELFF
TRBV28	.	TRBJ1-3	once	TGTGCCAGCAGTTCCCCCGGGGTGGATGAGGCTGGAAACACCATATATTTT	CASSSPGVDEAGNTIYF
TRBV3-1/TRBV3-2	.	TRBJ2-1	.	TGTGCCTCCCAAAATACCCCAGGGGTATTAGGCAATGAGCAGTTCTTC	CASQNTPGVLGNEQFF
TRBV5-1	TRBD1	TRBJ2-7	.	TGCGCCAGCAGCCCGGGACAGGGGGCCTCCTACGAGCAGTACTTC	CASSPGQGASYEQYF
TRBV11-2	TRBD2	TRBJ2-3	.	TGTGCCAGCAGCTTAGGAAGAGCGGGGGGAACCACAGATACGCAGTATTTT	CASSLGRAGGTTDTQYF
TRBV19	TRBD2	TRBJ2-5	.	TGTGCCAGTTCTCCCGGACTAGCAGGCTGGGGGGAGACCCAGTACTTC	CASSPGLAGWGETQYF
TRBV19	TRBD1	TRBJ2-7	.	TGTGCCAGTAGTATAGGACAGGGGGCAGGTGCGCAGTACTTC	CASSIGQGAGAQYF
TRBV6-5	TRBD1	TRBJ1-2	.	TGTGCCAGCATCAGGGACAGGGGTTCGGATGGCTACACCTTC	CASIRDRGSDGYTF
TRBV12-3/TRBV12-4	TRBD1	TRBJ1-2	.	TGTGCCAGCAGTTTGACAGGGGTAGGTGGCTACACCTTC	CASSLTGVGGYTF
TRBV12-3/TRBV12-4	.	TRBJ1-3	.	TGTGCCAGCAGATTCGGTAACACCATATATTTT	CASRFGNTIYF
TRBV24-1	.	TRBJ2-2	.	TGTGCCACCAGTGATCCGGGGTCGAACACCGGGGAGCTGTTTTTT	CATSDPGSNTGELFF
TRBV18	.	TRBJ2-5	.	TGTGCCAGCTCACCGGCGGGGATTCAGGAGACCCAGTACTTC	CASSPAGIQETQYF
TRBV19	.	TRBJ1-1	.	TGTGCCAGTAGTAAGGGTCGGGACTACACTGAAGCTTTCTTT	CASSKGRDYTEAFF
TRBV6-5	.	TRBJ1-6	many	TGTGCCAGCAGTTACTCTTTTCCGGGTTCACCCCTCCACTTT	CASSYSFPGSPLHF
TRBV6-4	TRBD2	TRBJ2-7	.	TGTGCCAGCAGTTTACTAGCGGGGCCTTCCTACGAGCAGTACTTC	CASSLLAGPSYEQYF
TRBV7-2	.	TRBJ1-1	.	TGTGCCAGCAGCTTACAGGGGTTCGAGACTGAAGCTTTCTTT	CASSLQGFETEAFF
TRBV30	.	TRBJ1-1	once	TGTGCCTGGAGCGCCCTCGCGCTGGGAGCGGGGTTTGGTTTCTTT	CAWSALALGAGFGFF
TRBV20-1	.	TRBJ1-5	.	TGCAGTGCTAGTGGGCAGGGTGGTCAGCCCCAGCATTTT	CSASGQGGQPQHF
TRBV18	.	TRBJ1-1	.	TGTGCCAGCTCACCACAAGGGGATGAAGCTTTCTTT	CASSPQGDEAFF
TRBV10-3	.	TRBJ2-2	.	TGTGCCATCAGTGACTTATCAGGGTACACCGGGGAGCTGTTTTTT	CAISDLSGYTGELFF
TRBV2	TRBD2	TRBJ2-7	.	TGTGCCAGCACTTCTCCTAGCGGGGGCTCACCCTACGAGCAGTACTTC	CASTSPSGGSPYEQYF
TRBV24-1	TRBD2	TRBJ2-7	.	TGTGCCACCAGTGATTTAGCGGGGGGTAAACATACATACGAGCAGTACTTC	CATSDLAGGKHTYEQYF
TRBV10-3	TRBD2	TRBJ2-7	.	TGTGCCATCAGTGCGGGACTAGCGGGGAGGGAGCAGTACTTC	CAISAGLAGREQYF
TRBV27	.	TRBJ1-5	once	TGTGCCAGCAGTCTAGTGGGACTTAATAGCAATCAGCCCCAGCATTTT	CASSLVGLNSNQPQHF
TRBV6-2/TRBV6-3	TRBD1	TRBJ2-2	.	TGTGCCAGCAGCCGCCGACAGGGGAACACCGGGGAGCTGTTTTTT	CASSRRQGNTGELFF
TRBV5-1	.	TRBJ2-5	.	TGCGCCAGCAGCTTGGCTCCGGGTGCAGAGACCCAGTACTTC	CASSLAPGAETQYF